This TCR beta chain was recovered during a study of T cell responses to AZD1222 COVID-19 vaccine. Study observations and caveats: Vaccination with two AZD1222 doses was followed by a rise in Spike-specific TCR breadth and depth. White British donors predominated, females outnumbered males, and clonal diversity was possibly underestimated. Nearly half of spike-specific TCRs reportedly go after variant regions that carry no mutations.

Concerning this clone itself: Its antigen is not identified.

Data came from immunoSEQ multiplex PCR; TCRdb stores just in-frame clones and leaves some out. This sample has around 95,000 clones, with roughly 91% found just once. The CDR3 totals 16 residues. With 6 bases removed from V and 2 bases from J, the gap between germline ends came to 16 bases. Germline values: CDR1 LNHNV, CDR2 YYDKDF (reference sequence). The clonotype was recovered from an adult in good health. The specimen comprised peripheral blood, sampled on day 0 of AZD1222 vaccination. The J gene is TRBJ2-2, the V gene TRBV15; no clear D gene. CDR3 loop: CATRTLIVTNTGELFF. The CDR3 DNA reads TGTGCCACCAGAACCCTTATAGTAACAAACACCGGGGAGCTGTTTTTT.